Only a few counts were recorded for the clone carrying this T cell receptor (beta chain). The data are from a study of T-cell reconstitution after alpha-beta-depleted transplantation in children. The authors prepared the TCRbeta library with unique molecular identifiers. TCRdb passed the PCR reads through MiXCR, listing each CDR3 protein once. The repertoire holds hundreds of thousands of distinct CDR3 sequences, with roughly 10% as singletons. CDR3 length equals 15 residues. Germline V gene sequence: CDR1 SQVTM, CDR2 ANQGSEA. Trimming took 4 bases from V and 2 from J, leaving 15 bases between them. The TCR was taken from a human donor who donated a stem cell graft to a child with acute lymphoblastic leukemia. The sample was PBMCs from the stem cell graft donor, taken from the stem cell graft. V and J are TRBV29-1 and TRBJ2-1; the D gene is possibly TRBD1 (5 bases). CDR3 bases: TGCAGCGTTGTAGTCTCCGGACATACCTACAATGAGCAGTTCTTC. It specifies CSVVVSGHTYNEQFF.